This note documents a single T cell receptor beta chain sequence. The target of this receptor is not known. Per-base qualities were not stored, and no clone one base away is much larger. Libraries were constructed by the immunoSEQ multiplex PCR assay. Here the immuneACCESS table is served through TCRdb, limited to in-frame sequences with V and J called. Missing clones are a known gap in these copies; in checked studies unresolved V genes cover under half, and the rest lacks a known reason. This sample lists 37,000 or so clones; 80% to 95% were detected once. Together, the top ten hold more than 0.7% of the sample. From the cysteine up to the phenylalanine, the CDR3 has a length of 14 residues. CDR3 DNA is the only sequence kept; it has 42 bases, read in frame from the first base. At the junction V is shortened by 6 bases and J by 12 bases; bases outside the gene matches: 7. CDR1 is given as MDHEN and CDR2 as SYDVKM, both from the germline V gene.

Ipilimumab was given at 1 mg/kg intravenously on day 1 of selected weeks, and checkpoint therapy started 14 to 28 days after autologous transplant. Patients received nivolumab at 3 mg/kg intravenously on day 1 of weeks 1, 4, 7, 10, and every two weeks through week 26. This Phase Ib clinical trial tested ipilimumab plus nivolumab, a combined checkpoint inhibition, as consolidation after autologous stem cell transplantation. This entry is derived from a study of ipilimumab plus nivolumab after autologous stem cell transplantation (TCRdb year 2021). Notes on the research overall: Trial patients received a median of roughly 5 ipilimumab doses and under 10 nivolumab doses. Patients in the myeloma cohort were either high-risk and transplant-naive or had relapsed within 3 years of a first autologous transplant. Patients with high-risk diffuse large B cell lymphoma, mature T cell lymphoma, or multiple myeloma undergoing autologous transplant were enrolled in the trial. Thirty-five patients made up the trial's intent-to-treat population. General study outcomes and caveats: The authors stated that profiles of the T cell receptor repertoire, regulatory T cell phenotype and gut microbiota provided a biologic rationale for studying this approach further. The authors concluded that combined checkpoint inhibition appeared tolerable when used as consolidation after transplant.

The TCR originated in a male donor with multiple myeloma. The material sequenced was PBMCs, taken in a trial of ipilimumab plus nivolumab as post-transplant consolidation. The rearranged chain carries TRBV28 and TRBJ2-1, with 14 bases in between that match TRBD2. The sequenced DNA: TGTGCCAGCAGACCCGGACTAGCGGGGGGATGGCAGTTCTTC. Its coded protein is CASRPGLAGGWQFF. When the CDR3 is completed using the reference TRBV28 and TRBJ2-1 genes on either side, the full variable domain is DVKVTQSSRYLVKRTGEKVFLECVQDMDHENMFWYRQDPGLGLRLIYFSYDVKMKEKGDIPEGYSVSREKKERFSLILESASTNQTSMYLCASRPGLAGGWQFFGPGTRLTVL.